Listed below are T cell receptor beta chains from one sample, sequenced in a study of T cell responses to AZD1222 COVID-19 vaccine. TCRdb keeps only in-frame clones here, not all; method: immunoSEQ multiplex PCR. This table holds 150,000 to 200,000 clones, 80% to 95% found once. The material was peripheral blood, obtained on day 0 of AZD1222 vaccination. The receptors were sampled from an adult in good health. Each CDR3 is given with its conserved first and last residue. Each record gives: V gene, D gene, clone size, J gene, CDR3 DNA, CDR3 protein. A D gene is named only where the DNA matches it firmly. Clone size is not always given. Where it is, it says once, few, many or a class for expanded clones.

TRBV12-3/TRBV12-4	NA	NA	TRBJ1-1	TGTGCCAGCAGTTCAACGTACACTGAAGCTTTCTTT	CASSSTYTEAFF
TRBV13	NA	NA	TRBJ1-6	TGTGCCAGCAGCTTAAACCCGAATTCACCCCTCCACTTT	CASSLNPNSPLHF
TRBV19	NA	NA	TRBJ2-2	TGTGCCAGTAACGAAGGGGGTACCGGGGAGCTGTTTTTT	CASNEGGTGELFF
TRBV6-5	NA	NA	TRBJ1-1	TGTGCCAGCAGCCGAGGACAGCTGAACACTGAAGCTTTCTTT	CASSRGQLNTEAFF
TRBV7-9	NA	NA	TRBJ2-1	TGTGCCAGCATAAATGGGAGCTCCTACAATGAGCAGTTCTTC	CASINGSSYNEQFF
TRBV19	NA	NA	TRBJ1-1	TGTGCCAGTACCACATTACAGAGGGGCACTGAAGCTTTCTTT	CASTTLQRGTEAFF
TRBV6-5	NA	NA	TRBJ1-1	TGTGCCAGCTGCTGGGGGGGGAGAGCCACTGAAGCTTTCTTT	CASCWGGRATEAFF
TRBV27	NA	NA	TRBJ1-2	TGTGCCAGCAGTCCCCCCGACAGACATGGCTACACCTTC	CASSPPDRHGYTF
TRBV14	NA	NA	TRBJ2-1	TGTGCCAGCAGCCCACTAACGTGGACTCTGTTCTTC	CASSPLTWTLFF
TRBV30	TRBD1	NA	TRBJ1-4	TGTGCCTGGAGTACTCAGGGGGCCGGTGAAAAACTGTTTTTT	CAWSTQGAGEKLFF
TRBV15	NA	NA	TRBJ2-7	TGTGCCACCAGCAGGGGGGTGGATGGCGGGAAGTACGAGCAGTACTTC	CATSRGVDGGKYEQYF
TRBV11-2	TRBD1	NA	TRBJ1-4	TGTGCCAGCAGCTTAGCTGGACAGGGTGAAAAACTGTTTTTT	CASSLAGQGEKLFF
TRBV19	NA	NA	TRBJ1-2	TGTGCCAGTAGTCCAAGGAAGGGACCTTGGGGCTACACCTTC	CASSPRKGPWGYTF
TRBV29-1	TRBD1	NA	TRBJ1-2	TGCAGCGTTGAGGTTGGGACAGGCTATGGCTACACCTTC	CSVEVGTGYGYTF
TRBV21-1	NA	NA	TRBJ1-1	TGTGCCAGCAGCAAAGCGACGAGGGGGAAGGACACTGAAGCTTTCTTT	CASSKATRGKDTEAFF
TRBV9	NA	NA	TRBJ1-3	TGTGCCAGCAGCCCCGGCTTTGGAAACACCATATATTTT	CASSPGFGNTIYF
TRBV19	TRBD2	NA	TRBJ2-1	TGTGCCAGTAGTCAAGGACTAGCGGGTTTTGAGCAGTTCTTC	CASSQGLAGFEQFF
TRBV7-9	NA	NA	TRBJ2-2	TGTGCCACTGAGGGGTTATCGGACACCGGGGAGCTGTTTTTT	CATEGLSDTGELFF
TRBV10-3	NA	NA	TRBJ2-7	TGTGCCATCAGTGAGTCTGACAGGCTTACCTACGAGCAGTACTTC	CAISESDRLTYEQYF
TRBV28	NA	NA	TRBJ1-2	TGTGCCAGCACTCCCGGGGGGAGAGTCTTTGGCTACACCTTC	CASTPGGRVFGYTF
TRBV11-3	NA	NA	TRBJ1-1	TGTGCCAGCAGCTTGGCAGGGGCGAACACTGAAGCTTTCTTT	CASSLAGANTEAFF
TRBV30	TRBD2	NA	TRBJ2-5	TGTGCCTGGACGGGGAGGGTAGGAGAGACCCAGTACTTC	CAWTGRVGETQYF
TRBV6-5	NA	few	TRBJ1-5	TGTGCCAGCACAATTCGGCAGGGAGGGGGACAGCCCCAGCATTTT	CASTIRQGGGQPQHF
TRBV3-1/TRBV3-2	NA	few	TRBJ2-7	TGTGCCAGCAGCCAAGTGACTAGATCCCTCTACGAGCAGTACTTC	CASSQVTRSLYEQYF
TRBV18	NA	NA	TRBJ1-5	TGTGCCAGCTCACCACCGAACGATGGTCAGCCCCAGCATTTT	CASSPPNDGQPQHF
TRBV9	NA	NA	TRBJ1-5	TGTGCCAGCAGCGTGAGGGGAAATCAGCCCCAGCATTTT	CASSVRGNQPQHF
TRBV2	TRBD1	NA	TRBJ1-1	TGTGCCAGCAGTGATGTACAGGGGGACACTGAAGCTTTCTTT	CASSDVQGDTEAFF
TRBV5-1	TRBD1	NA	TRBJ2-5	TGCGCCAGCAGCGCGGGACAGGGGGGAGAGACCCAGTACTTC	CASSAGQGGETQYF
TRBV5-1	NA	NA	TRBJ2-7	TGCGCCAGCAGCTCTGGTCTTTCCTACGAGCAGTACTTC	CASSSGLSYEQYF
TRBV28	NA	NA	TRBJ1-4	TGTGCCAGCAATTCAGGGCCGGAAAAACTGTTTTTT	CASNSGPEKLFF
TRBV29-1	NA	NA	TRBJ1-1	TGCAGCGCCCACATACAGGCCCCTGCTGAAGCTTTCTTT	CSAHIQAPAEAFF
TRBV6-2/TRBV6-3	TRBD1	NA	TRBJ1-1	TGTGCCAGCAGTACGACAGGGTGGATAGGAACTGAAGCTTTCTTT	CASSTTGWIGTEAFF
TRBV6-5	NA	NA	TRBJ2-7	TGTGCCAGCAGTTACTCGAGGGACCTCCACTACGAGCAGTACTTC	CASSYSRDLHYEQYF
TRBV5-8	TRBD1	NA	TRBJ1-5	TGTGCCAGCAGCTCCGGACAGGGCGGTCAGCCCCAGCATTTT	CASSSGQGGQPQHF
TRBV6-1	TRBD1	NA	TRBJ1-5	TGTGCCAGCAGTGAATCGATAGACAGGGGGAATCAGCCCCAGCATTTT	CASSESIDRGNQPQHF
TRBV6-4	TRBD1	NA	TRBJ1-1	TGTGCCAGCAGTTTTACAGGGGGAGGGAACACTGAAGCTTTCTTT	CASSFTGGGNTEAFF
TRBV7-2	TRBD1	NA	TRBJ2-3	TGTGCCAGCAGTCAAACCGGGACAGGGCTCGATACGCAGTATTTT	CASSQTGTGLDTQYF
TRBV24-1	NA	NA	TRBJ2-2	TGTGCCACAATGGACAGATACACCGGGGAGCTGTTTTTT	CATMDRYTGELFF
TRBV6-6	TRBD2	NA	TRBJ2-1	TGTGCCAGCAGCTGGACTAGCGGGGGGGATCCAACTAAATACAATGAGCAGTTCTTC	CASSWTSGGDPTKYNEQFF
TRBV25-1	NA	NA	TRBJ1-2	TGTGCCAGCACAGACAGAGTCTATGGCTACACCTTC	CASTDRVYGYTF
TRBV10-3	NA	NA	TRBJ2-7	TGTGCCATCAGTGAACTGACAGCCGCCTACGAGCAGTACTTC	CAISELTAAYEQYF
TRBV5-1	NA	once	TRBJ2-1	TGCGCCAGCAGCAAAACTACTACCCGCGAGCAGTTCTTC	CASSKTTTREQFF
TRBV28	TRBD1	NA	TRBJ2-7	TGTCTAACCGGGACAGGGAGTTACGAGCAGTACTTC	CLTGTGSYEQYF
TRBV3-1/TRBV3-2	NA	NA	TRBJ2-1	TGTGCCAGCAGCCAAGATTTAGGGGTCAATGAGCAGTTCTTC	CASSQDLGVNEQFF
TRBV5-1	NA	once	TRBJ2-7	TGCGCCAGCAGCTTGCAGACGACGAACGAGCAGTACTTC	CASSLQTTNEQYF
TRBV7-9	NA	NA	TRBJ2-7	TGTGCCAGCAGCGTTGCCGGGATCCTCTACGAGCAGTACTTC	CASSVAGILYEQYF
TRBV6-4	TRBD1	NA	TRBJ1-5	TGTGCCAGCAGTGACTCCGGGACAGCAGGACAGCCCCAGCATTTT	CASSDSGTAGQPQHF
TRBV7-9	NA	NA	TRBJ2-7	TGTGCCAGCAGCTTAGCGGGAACAGCCTACGAGCAGTACTTC	CASSLAGTAYEQYF
TRBV5-6	NA	NA	TRBJ1-2	TGTGCCAGCAGCTTGGGGGTGGGTGGCTACACCTTC	CASSLGVGGYTF
TRBV6-5	NA	once	TRBJ2-7	TGTGCCAGCAGTTCGGGATTGAGCTCCTACGAGCAGTACTTC	CASSSGLSSYEQYF
TRBV18	NA	once	TRBJ2-7	TGTGCCAGCTCACCACCGCGGCTAGATACCTACGAGCAGTACTTC	CASSPPRLDTYEQYF
TRBV6-5	NA	once	TRBJ1-2	TGTGCCAGCAGCCCGACAGTCTACTATGGCTACACCTTC	CASSPTVYYGYTF
TRBV28	TRBD1	NA	TRBJ2-1	TGTGCCAGCACCTTCAGACAGGGGCGAGATGGTGAGCAGTTCTTC	CASTFRQGRDGEQFF
TRBV2	NA	NA	TRBJ2-1	TGTGCCAGCACCCAAGGACGGGACTCCACCAATGAGCAGTTCTTC	CASTQGRDSTNEQFF
TRBV5-1	TRBD2	NA	TRBJ2-3	TGCGCCAGCAGCTTGGAGAGCGGGGAGGTTGCAGATACGCAGTATTTT	CASSLESGEVADTQYF
TRBV11-2	NA	NA	TRBJ1-2	TGTGCCAGCAGCCAGGCCCAGGGAAGGGTCAACTATGGCTACACCTTC	CASSQAQGRVNYGYTF
TRBV7-9	NA	NA	TRBJ1-5	TGTGCCAGCAGCTTAGACAGGGATCAGCCCCAGCATTTT	CASSLDRDQPQHF
TRBV15	TRBD1	NA	TRBJ2-4	TGTGCCACCAGCAGGAGACAGGGTGACGGATTGATTCAGTACTTC	CATSRRQGDGLIQYF
TRBV6-5	NA	NA	TRBJ1-2	TGTGCCAGCAGTTCCCTCGGCCTAACCTCCTATGGCTACACCTTC	CASSSLGLTSYGYTF
TRBV5-1	NA	NA	TRBJ1-3	TGCGCCAGCAGCTTTGGGTCAGTCCCTGGAAACACCATATATTTT	CASSFGSVPGNTIYF